The present T cell receptor beta chain was sequenced within a study of T-cell memory formation after mild COVID-19. Study summary: For the most part, TCR clusters were specific to one donor. Study results and limitations: Clones from the second wave (peaking day 37) had unconfirmed SARS-CoV-2 specificity.

Each CDR3 protein gets one entry after TCRdb re-called the 5' RACE reads with MiXCR. The sample carries approximately 580,000 distinct CDR3 sequences, roughly 20% recorded once. Germline V gene sequence: CDR1 SQVTM, CDR2 ANQGSEA. The CDR3 totals 9 residues. The ends were cut back, 0 bases at V and 8 bases at J, with 1 base in the middle. Details on this clonotype: Its target is not known.

V usage is TRBV29-1 and J usage is TRBJ1-2; unclear D gene. The sequenced material came from PBMCs or a T cell subset sorted from them (not recorded which). This TCR derives from an adult woman who had mild COVID-19 (a few samples of this study predate the infection). Cell type and time point are not known. In DNA, the CDR3 is TGCAGCGTTGAAGACGGCTACACCTTC. It encodes CSVEDGYTF.